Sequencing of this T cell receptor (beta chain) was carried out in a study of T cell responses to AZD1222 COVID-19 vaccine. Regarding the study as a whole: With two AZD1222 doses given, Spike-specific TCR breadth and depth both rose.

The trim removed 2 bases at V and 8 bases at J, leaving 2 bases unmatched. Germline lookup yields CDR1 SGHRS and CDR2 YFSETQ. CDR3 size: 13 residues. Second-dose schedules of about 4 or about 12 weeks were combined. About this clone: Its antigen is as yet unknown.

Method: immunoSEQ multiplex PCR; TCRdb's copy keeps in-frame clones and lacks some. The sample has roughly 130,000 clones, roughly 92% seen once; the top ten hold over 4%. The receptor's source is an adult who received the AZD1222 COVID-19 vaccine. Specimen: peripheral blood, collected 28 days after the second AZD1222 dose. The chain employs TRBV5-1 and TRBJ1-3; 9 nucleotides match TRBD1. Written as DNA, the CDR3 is TGCGCCAGCAGCTTACAGGGGGCTGACACCATATATTTT. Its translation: CASSLQGADTIYF.